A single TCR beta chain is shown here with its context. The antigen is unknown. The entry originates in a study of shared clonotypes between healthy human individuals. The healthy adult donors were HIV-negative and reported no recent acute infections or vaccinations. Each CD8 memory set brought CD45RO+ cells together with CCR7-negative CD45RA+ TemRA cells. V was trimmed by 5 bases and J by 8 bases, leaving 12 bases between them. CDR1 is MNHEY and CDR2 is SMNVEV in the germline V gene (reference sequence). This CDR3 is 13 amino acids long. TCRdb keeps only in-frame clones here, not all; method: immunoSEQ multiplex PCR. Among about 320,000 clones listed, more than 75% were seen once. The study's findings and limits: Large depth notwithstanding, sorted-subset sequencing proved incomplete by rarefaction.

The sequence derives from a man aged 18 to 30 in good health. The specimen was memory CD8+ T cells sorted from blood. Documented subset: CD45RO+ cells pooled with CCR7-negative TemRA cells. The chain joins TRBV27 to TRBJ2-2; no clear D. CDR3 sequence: CASSNDHLGELFF. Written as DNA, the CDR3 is TGTGCCAGCAGTAATGACCACCTTGGGGAGCTGTTTTTT.